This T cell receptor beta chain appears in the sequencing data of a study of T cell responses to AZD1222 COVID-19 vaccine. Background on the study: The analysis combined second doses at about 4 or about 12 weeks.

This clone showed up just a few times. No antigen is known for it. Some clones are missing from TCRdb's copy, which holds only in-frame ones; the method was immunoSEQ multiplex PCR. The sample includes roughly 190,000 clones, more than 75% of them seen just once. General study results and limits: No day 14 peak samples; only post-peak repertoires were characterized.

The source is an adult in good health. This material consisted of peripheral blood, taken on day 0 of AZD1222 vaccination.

Here the CDR3 reads CASSLQQTNYGYTF. CDR3 coding DNA: TGTGCCAGCAGCTTGCAGCAGACTAACTATGGCTACACCTTC. The chain links TRBV5-8 to TRBJ1-2; D call uncertain. The CDR3 loop spans 14 amino acids. V lost 1 base and J lost 0, with 7 bases in between. CDR1 is SGHTS and CDR2 is YDEGEE in the germline V gene.